The T cell receptor beta chain under discussion was sequenced for a study of cytotoxic CD8 clonotypes in ibrutinib-treated CLL. Target depth was 1 in 200,000 to 1 in 1 million T cells, about 10x per clonotype. Produced via immunoSEQ multiplex PCR; TCRdb's table is partial and in-frame only. The table has around 150,000 clones, 70% to 85% seen once; the top ten hold over 2%. Germline V lookup: CDR1 LNHDA, CDR2 SQIVND (reference sequence). V shed 3 bases, J shed 6 bases, and the junction held 8 bases outside the gene matches. This CDR3 has 15 amino acids. Study results and limitations: In sustained-remission versus progressing patients, sampling times differed.

As for this clone: Its target is unknown.

Sequenced material: PBMCs, taken after 12 months of ibrutinib treatment. This chain uses TRBV19 with TRBJ2-1, with 7 positions matching TRBD1. The clonotype originates from a human donor with chronic lymphocytic leukemia. The CDR3 coding sequence is TGTGCCAGTAGTATGGACAGGCCATTCCCCAATGAGCAGTTCTTC. As protein: CASSMDRPFPNEQFF.